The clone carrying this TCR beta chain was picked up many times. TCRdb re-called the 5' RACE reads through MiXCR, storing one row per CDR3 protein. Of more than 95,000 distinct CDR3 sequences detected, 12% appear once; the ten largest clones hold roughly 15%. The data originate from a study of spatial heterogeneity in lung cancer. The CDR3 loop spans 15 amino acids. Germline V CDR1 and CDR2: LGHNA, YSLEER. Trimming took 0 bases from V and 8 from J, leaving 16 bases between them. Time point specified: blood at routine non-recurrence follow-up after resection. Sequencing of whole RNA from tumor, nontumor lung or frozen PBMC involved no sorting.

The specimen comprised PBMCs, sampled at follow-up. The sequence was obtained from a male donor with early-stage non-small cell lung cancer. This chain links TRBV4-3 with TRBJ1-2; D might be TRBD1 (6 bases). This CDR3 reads CASSQDRMDSTGYTF. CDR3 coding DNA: TGCGCCAGCAGCCAAGATCGGATGGACAGCACCGGCTACACCTTC.